A selection of T cell receptor beta chains follows, all from one sample in a study of PD-1 blockade in mismatch repair-deficient tumors. Libraries were prepared by immunoSEQ multiplex PCR; TCRdb keeps only in-frame clonotypes and omits some of them. The data show 100,000 to 150,000 clones, 86% seen once. The sample consisted of peripheral blood, taken 44 weeks after starting pembrolizumab. These receptors came from an adult with mismatch repair-deficient cancer. CDR3s include the opening cysteine and the closing phenylalanine or tryptophan. The D gene is left open where the match is weak. Expanded clones are given a class, and other clones once, few, many or no size at all.

TRBJ1-1	TRBV7-6	NA	TRBD1	CASSLDRRAEAFF	TGTGCCAGCAGCTTGGACAGGCGGGCTGAAGCTTTCTTT
TRBJ1-5	TRBV4-1	NA	NA	CASSTHWGIQPQHF	TGCGCCAGCAGCACCCACTGGGGTATTCAGCCCCAGCATTTT
TRBJ2-7	TRBV5-1	NA	TRBD1	CASSFVPDRRTEQYF	TGCGCCAGCAGCTTCGTCCCGGACAGGCGTACCGAGCAGTACTTC
TRBJ1-5	TRBV27	NA	TRBD1	CASSVDRASNQPQHF	TGTGCCAGCAGCGTGGACAGGGCTAGCAATCAGCCCCAGCATTTT
TRBJ2-3	TRBV11-2	NA	TRBD2	CASSLFREGTDTQYF	TGTGCCAGCAGCTTATTCCGGGAGGGGACAGATACGCAGTATTTT
TRBJ2-1	TRBV5-6	NA	TRBD2	CASSPVPGLRNNEQFF	TGTGCCAGCAGCCCCGTCCCGGGACTAAGGAACAATGAGCAGTTCTTC
TRBJ2-3	TRBV2	NA	TRBD2	CASSYPSSGGGTDTQYF	TGTGCCAGCAGTTACCCCTCTAGCGGAGGGGGCACAGATACGCAGTATTTT
TRBJ2-5	TRBV21-1	NA	NA	CASSKAALDQETQYF	TGTGCCAGCAGCAAAGCGGCATTGGACCAAGAGACCCAGTACTTC
TRBJ2-7	TRBV7-9	once	NA	CASSPLRGGGSTYEQYF	TGTGCCAGCAGCCCCTTGAGGGGTGGGGGGTCGACCTACGAGCAGTACTTC
TRBJ2-1	TRBV4-1	NA	TRBD2	CASSQEGLADEQFF	TGCGCCAGCAGCCAAGAAGGACTAGCGGATGAGCAGTTCTTC
TRBJ2-1	TRBV19	NA	TRBD1	CASSIRTGGNEQFF	TGTGCCAGTAGTATCCGGACAGGGGGTAATGAGCAGTTCTTC
TRBJ1-1	TRBV5-5	NA	TRBD1	CASSLRYRGETEAFF	TGTGCCAGCAGCTTGAGGTACAGGGGCGAAACTGAAGCTTTCTTT
TRBJ2-1	TRBV6-5	NA	NA	CASSRSSYNEQFF	TGTGCCAGCAGTCGGAGCTCCTACAATGAGCAGTTCTTC
TRBJ2-1	TRBV30	NA	NA	CAWSIMLASDEQFF	TGTGCCTGGAGTATAATGCTGGCAAGCGATGAGCAGTTCTTC
TRBJ2-5	TRBV7-2	NA	TRBD2	CASSLVRAGGLTETQYF	TGTGCCAGCAGCTTAGTTAGAGCGGGAGGGTTAACAGAGACCCAGTACTTC
TRBJ1-1	TRBV11-2	NA	NA	CASSFSNTEAFF	TGTGCCAGCAGCTTTTCGAACACTGAAGCTTTCTTT
TRBJ2-1	TRBV14	NA	NA	CASSQGRVSNEQFF	TGTGCCAGCAGCCAAGGTAGGGTTTCCAATGAGCAGTTCTTC
TRBJ1-5	TRBV14	NA	NA	CASSQGSNQPQHF	TGTGCCAGCAGCCAAGGTAGCAATCAGCCCCAGCATTTT